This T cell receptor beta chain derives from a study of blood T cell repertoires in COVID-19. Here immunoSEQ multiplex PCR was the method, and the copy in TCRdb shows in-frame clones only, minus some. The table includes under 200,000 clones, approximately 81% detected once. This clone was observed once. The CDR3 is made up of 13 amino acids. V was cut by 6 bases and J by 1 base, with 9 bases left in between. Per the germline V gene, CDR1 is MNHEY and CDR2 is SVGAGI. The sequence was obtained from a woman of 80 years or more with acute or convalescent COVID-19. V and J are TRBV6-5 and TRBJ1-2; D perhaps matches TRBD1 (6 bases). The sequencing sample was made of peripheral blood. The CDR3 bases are TGTGCCAGCAGCCCCAGGGGTAACTATGGCTACACCTTC. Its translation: CASSPRGNYGYTF.